Listed below are T cell receptor beta chains from one sample, sequenced in a study of CD8 T cells in Susac syndrome. Using its own MiXCR run on the immunoSEQ multiplex PCR reads, TCRdb lists one record per CDR3 protein. Of approximately 74,000 distinct CDR3 sequences in the sample, about 92% are singletons; the top ten hold around 0.52%. Sequencing was carried out using CD4+ T cells from PBMCs. All receptors derive from a human donor with Susac syndrome. The conserved cysteine and the conserved F or W are not part of the CDR3 here.

v_call cdr3_aa
TRBV5-1 ASSMQGVSYEQY
TRBV20-1 SANQGAEAF
TRBV3-1 ASSLRGTPSYEQY
TRBV29-1 SVSMDTQY
TRBV28 ASSLGGAGYGYT
TRBV7-9 ASRPSRGRVETQY
TRBV6-2/TRBV6-3 ASAQGGRNEQF
TRBV6-1 ASVRTELNEKLF
TRBV20-1 SARDLGRGRQETQY
TRBV5-1 ASTSGGAVETQY
TRBV24-1 ATSDAGTGGTDTQY
TRBV7-2 ASSRRGGTASYEQY
TRBV19 ASGKTGGGQPQH
TRBV7-2 ASSLARDQPQH
TRBV7-2 ASSLSSGDTDTQY
TRBV5-1 ASSQSGDYNEQF
TRBV30 AWSVGSSYNEQF
TRBV7-9 ASSEAQGAWDTEAF
TRBV11-3 ASAGRSDTQY
TRBV10-3 AISESEDRPAQDEQY
TRBV3-1 ASSQAGPSFQRY
TRBV15 ATSTLEGWETQY
TRBV25-1 ASSDEPAGYTEAF
TRBV7-2 ASQTRDVVNEQF
TRBV27 ATTRDTLNTDTQY
TRBV2 ASSGSGSSTDTQY
TRBV2 ASSGEYGYT
TRBV5-1 ASSLGDGTYEQY
TRBV2 ASLGTSGETQY